Listed below are T cell receptor beta chains from one sample, sequenced in a study of monozygotic twins with inflammatory bowel disease. TCRdb reanalyzed the 5' RACE reads and collapses them to one entry per CDR3 protein, without DNA. This table lists 170,000 or so distinct CDR3 sequences. The specimen sequenced was blood. Receptors originate from a human donor with ulcerative colitis or Crohn's disease, or a healthy co-twin of an affected twin (not recorded which). Each CDR3 is given with its conserved first and last residue.

j_call | v_call | cdr3_aa
TRBJ1-1 | TRBV3-1 | CASSQPGQTAFF
TRBJ2-7 | TRBV27 | CASSLWSSKGYEQYF
TRBJ1-1 | TRBV15 | CATSRGYEGRWTEAFF
TRBJ2-3 | TRBV20-1 | CSALRTSGRRDTQYF
TRBJ1-3 | TRBV7-6 | CASSLGWGDSSGNTIYF
TRBJ1-2 | TRBV27 | CASSRGGNYGYTF
TRBJ2-4 | TRBV5-6 | CASSRYGDTFRTKNIQYF
TRBJ2-3 | TRBV18 | CASSPPNRKTDTQYF
TRBJ1-2 | TRBV12-3/TRBV12-4 | CASSLIGTGAKGLRHTF
TRBJ2-1 | TRBV7-3 | CASSLTPWDGANEQFF
TRBJ2-5 | TRBV9 | CASSGGPQETQYF
TRBJ2-2 | TRBV20-1 | CSAVDRTNTGELFF
TRBJ2-7 | TRBV30 | CAWSVRQGPEQYF
TRBJ2-1 | TRBV6-2/TRBV6-3 | CASTRTSGYNEQFF
TRBJ2-2 | TRBV5-1 | CASSLLVGANGGELFF
TRBJ2-1 | TRBV9 | CASSAFSGGARNEQFF
TRBJ2-1 | TRBV6-2/TRBV6-3 | CASSYAGTEFNEQFF
TRBJ1-1 | TRBV5-1 | CASSLNSPLAEAFF
TRBJ2-2 | TRBV7-2 | CASSLGAGTLRSGELFF
TRBJ2-3 | TRBV5-1 | CASSFLAGGTTDTQYF
TRBJ2-2 | TRBV27 | CASRTPGTGELFF
TRBJ2-7 | TRBV5-1 | CASSPDSQPYEQYF
TRBJ1-1 | TRBV24-1 | CATRVDTEAFF
TRBJ1-2 | TRBV20-1 | CSNTGDIAYGYTF
TRBJ2-7 | TRBV7-2 | CASSFRQFSYEQYF
TRBJ2-1 | TRBV7-2 | CASSPRNTGTYNEQFF
TRBJ1-6 | TRBV20-1 | CSARVSPVSYNSPLHF
TRBJ1-1 | TRBV5-1 | CASSANYRNTEAFF
TRBJ1-5 | TRBV27 | CASRPDRGNQPQHF
TRBJ2-2 | TRBV5-6 | CASSRSGELFF
TRBJ2-7 | TRBV9 | CASSALQGEVDEQYF
TRBJ2-1 | TRBV7-2 | CASSSSGRWYNEQFF
TRBJ2-1 | TRBV18 | CASSHPAFSNNNEQFF
TRBJ2-1 | TRBV11-2 | CASSLETGNGQFF
TRBJ2-7 | TRBV7-2 | CASSLDKGRERSQYF
TRBJ1-1 | TRBV18 | CASSPPGGWNTEAFF
TRBJ2-2 | TRBV5-1 | CASSLGGNTGELFF
TRBJ1-2 | TRBV5-1 | CASSFTDGGYTF
TRBJ2-7 | TRBV6-2/TRBV6-3 | CASSYGADSYEQYF
TRBJ2-1 | TRBV14 | CASTPRTALDEQFF
TRBJ1-5 | TRBV4-3 | CASSWDRSNQPQHF
TRBJ1-4 | TRBV10-2 | CASSEGHLNEKLFF